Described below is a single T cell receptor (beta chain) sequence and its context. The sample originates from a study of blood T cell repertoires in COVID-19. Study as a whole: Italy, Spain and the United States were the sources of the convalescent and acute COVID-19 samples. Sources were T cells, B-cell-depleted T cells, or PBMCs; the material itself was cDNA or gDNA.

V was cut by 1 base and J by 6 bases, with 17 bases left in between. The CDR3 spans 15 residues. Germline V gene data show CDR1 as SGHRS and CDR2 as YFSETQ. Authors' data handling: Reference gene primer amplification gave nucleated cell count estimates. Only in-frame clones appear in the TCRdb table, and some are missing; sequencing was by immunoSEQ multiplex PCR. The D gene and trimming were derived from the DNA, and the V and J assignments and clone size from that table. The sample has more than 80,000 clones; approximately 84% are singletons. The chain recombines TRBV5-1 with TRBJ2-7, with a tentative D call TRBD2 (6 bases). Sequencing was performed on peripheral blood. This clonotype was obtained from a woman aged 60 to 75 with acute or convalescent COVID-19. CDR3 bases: TGCGCCAGCAGCTTGAATTTGCCCCCGGAGGGCGAGCAGTACTTC. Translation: CASSLNLPPEGEQYF.